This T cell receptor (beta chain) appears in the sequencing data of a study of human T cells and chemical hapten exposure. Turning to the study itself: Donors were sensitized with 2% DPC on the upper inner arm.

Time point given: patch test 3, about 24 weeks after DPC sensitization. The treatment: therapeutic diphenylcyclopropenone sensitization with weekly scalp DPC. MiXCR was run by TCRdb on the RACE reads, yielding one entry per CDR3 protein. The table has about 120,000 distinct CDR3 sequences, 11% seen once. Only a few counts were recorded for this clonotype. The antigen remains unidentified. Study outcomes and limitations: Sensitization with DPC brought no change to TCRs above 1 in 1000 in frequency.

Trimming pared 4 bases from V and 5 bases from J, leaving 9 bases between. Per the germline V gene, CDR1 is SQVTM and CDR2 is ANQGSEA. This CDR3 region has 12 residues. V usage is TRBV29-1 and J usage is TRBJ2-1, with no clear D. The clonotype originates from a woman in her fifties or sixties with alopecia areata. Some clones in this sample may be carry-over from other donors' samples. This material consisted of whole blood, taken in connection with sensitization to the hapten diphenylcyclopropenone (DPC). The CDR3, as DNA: TGCAGCGTTGTTTTCAGCGACAATGAGCAGTTCTTC. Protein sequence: CSVVFSDNEQFF.